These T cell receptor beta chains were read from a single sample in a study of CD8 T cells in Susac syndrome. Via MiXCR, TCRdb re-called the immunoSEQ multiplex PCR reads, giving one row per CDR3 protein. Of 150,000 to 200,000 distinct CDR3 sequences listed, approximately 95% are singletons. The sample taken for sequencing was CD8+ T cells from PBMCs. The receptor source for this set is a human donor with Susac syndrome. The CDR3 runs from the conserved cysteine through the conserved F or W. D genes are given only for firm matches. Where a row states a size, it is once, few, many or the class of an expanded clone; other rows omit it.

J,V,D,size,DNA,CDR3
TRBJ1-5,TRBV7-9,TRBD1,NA,TGTGCCAGCAGCTCCGGACAGGGTGACCAGCATTTT,CASSSGQGDQHF
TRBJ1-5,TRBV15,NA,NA,TGTGCCACCAGCAGAGTGACCGGTGGACCCCAGCATTTT,CATSRVTGGPQHF
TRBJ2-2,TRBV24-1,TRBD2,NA,TGTGCCACCAGTGTGGTTTTAGCGGGGACCAAAAACACCGGGGAGCTGTTTTTT,CATSVVLAGTKNTGELFF
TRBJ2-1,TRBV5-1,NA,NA,TGCGCCAGCAGCTTGTCAGGGCCCTACAATGAGCAGTTCTTC,CASSLSGPYNEQFF
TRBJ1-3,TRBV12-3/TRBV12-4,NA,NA,TGTGCCAGCAGTCCCCAGGGGCCTGGAAACACCATATATTTT,CASSPQGPGNTIYF
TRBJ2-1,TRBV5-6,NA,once,TGTGCCAGCAGCTTGACGCGGGCCGAGCAGTTCTTC,CASSLTRAEQFF
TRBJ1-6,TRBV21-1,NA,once,TGTGCCAGCAGCAAAGCCCGACAGGGAGGTTCACCCCTCCACTTT,CASSKARQGGSPLHF
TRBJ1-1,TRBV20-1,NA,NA,TGCAGTGCTAGAGTCTACCAGGAGTGGGACACTGAAGCTTTCTTT,CSARVYQEWDTEAFF
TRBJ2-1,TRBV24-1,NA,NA,TGTGCCACCAGTGATTTCGGGAGCTCCTACAATGAGCAGTTCTTC,CATSDFGSSYNEQFF
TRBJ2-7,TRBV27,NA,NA,TGTGCCAGCAGTACCAGGGGTCCCTACGAGCAGTACTTC,CASSTRGPYEQYF
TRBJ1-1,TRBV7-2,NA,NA,TGTGCCAGCAGCTTAACGGCTCTCGGGGTGAACACTGAAGCTTTCTTT,CASSLTALGVNTEAFF
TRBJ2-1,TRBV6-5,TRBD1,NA,TGTGCCAGCAGTTACTCGGAACAGGGGGATGAGCAGTTCTTC,CASSYSEQGDEQFF
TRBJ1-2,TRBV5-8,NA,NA,TGTGCCAGCAGCTTCAGAGGAGCCTTTGATGGCTACACCTTC,CASSFRGAFDGYTF
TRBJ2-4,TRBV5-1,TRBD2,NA,TGCGCCAGCAGCTTGGAAGTAGCGGGGAGGCCAAAAAACATTCAGTACTTC,CASSLEVAGRPKNIQYF
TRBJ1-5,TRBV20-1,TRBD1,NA,TGCAGTGCTGCGTCCGACAGGGTCCGGGGCAATCAGCCCCAGCATTTT,CSAASDRVRGNQPQHF
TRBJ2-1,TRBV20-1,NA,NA,TGCAGTGCTAGAGTGGAGGGAGAACCGAACAATGAGCAGTTCTTC,CSARVEGEPNNEQFF
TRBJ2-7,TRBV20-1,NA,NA,TGCAGTGCTATCAGGGTTGGGAACGAGCAGTACTTC,CSAIRVGNEQYF
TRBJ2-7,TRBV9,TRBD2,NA,TGTGCCAGCAGTACTAGCGGGAGCAGCGACGAGCAGTACTTC,CASSTSGSSDEQYF
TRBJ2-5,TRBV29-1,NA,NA,TGCAGCGCAATACGCCCCAAAGGCGGTTATGAGACCCAGTACTTC,CSAIRPKGGYETQYF
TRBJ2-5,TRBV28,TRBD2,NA,TGTGCCAGCAGTTCCCAGGCCGACAGACTAGCGGGAGACTGGGAGACCCAGTACTTC,CASSSQADRLAGDWETQYF
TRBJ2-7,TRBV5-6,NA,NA,TGTGCCAGCAGCTTTTCAGGGGTCGTCTACGAGCAGTACTTC,CASSFSGVVYEQYF
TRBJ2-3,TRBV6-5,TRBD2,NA,TGTGCCAGCAGTTGGGGGGTCGACGGGAGGGATTCAGATACGCAGTATTTT,CASSWGVDGRDSDTQYF
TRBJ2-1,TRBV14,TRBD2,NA,TGTGCCAGCAGCCCGAGCGATGGCGGGAGGGCTTTGAATGAGCAGTTCTTC,CASSPSDGGRALNEQFF
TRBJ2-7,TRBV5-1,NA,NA,TGCGCCAGCAGCTCTACCAACTCCTACGAGCAGTACTTC,CASSSTNSYEQYF
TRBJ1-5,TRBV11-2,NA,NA,TGTGCCAGCAGCGCAGGGAGGGGCGGCAATCAGCCCCAGCATTTT,CASSAGRGGNQPQHF
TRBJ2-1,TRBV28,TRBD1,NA,TGTGCCAGCAGTCGGGACAGGGGGCCCGGCTACTACAATGAGCAGTTCTTC,CASSRDRGPGYYNEQFF
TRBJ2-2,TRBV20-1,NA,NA,TGCAGTGCTAAAACAGGGACCGGGGAGCTGTTTTTT,CSAKTGTGELFF
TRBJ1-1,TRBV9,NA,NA,TGTGCCAGCAGCGTAGCTACCATAGGAACTGAAGCTTTCTTT,CASSVATIGTEAFF
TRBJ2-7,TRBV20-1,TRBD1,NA,TGCAGTGCCGAAGGACAGGGTGGTTACGAGCAGTACTTC,CSAEGQGGYEQYF
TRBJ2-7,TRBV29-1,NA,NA,TGCAGCGTTGAAGACTCAGGGGACGAGCAGTACTTC,CSVEDSGDEQYF
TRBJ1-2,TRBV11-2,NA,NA,TGTGCCAGCAGTTATACCCTCACCAAACAGGGAACCTTC,CASSYTLTKQGTF
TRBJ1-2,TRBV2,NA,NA,TGTGCCAGCGCTGATGGGGAAGGGGCCTCCTATGGCTACACCTTC,CASADGEGASYGYTF
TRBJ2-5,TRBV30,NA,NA,TGTGCCTGGGGGGTCCTAGGGGGGGTTGGAGAGACCCAGTACTTC,CAWGVLGGVGETQYF
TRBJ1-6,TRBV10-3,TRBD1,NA,TGTGCCAAGGCCGGGACAGTTTATAATTCACCCCTCCACTTT,CAKAGTVYNSPLHF
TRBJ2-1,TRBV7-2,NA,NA,TGTGCCAGCAGCAATAGCGTATACAATGAGCAGTTCTTC,CASSNSVYNEQFF
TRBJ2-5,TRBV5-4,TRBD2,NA,TGTGCCAGCAGCCAACTAGCGGGGGGCCAAGAGACCCAGTACTTC,CASSQLAGGQETQYF
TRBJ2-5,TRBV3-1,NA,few,TGTGCCAGCAGCCCCCGAGGCAGACAAGAGACCCAGTACTTC,CASSPRGRQETQYF
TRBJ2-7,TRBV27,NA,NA,TGTGCCAGCAGTCCATTACAGGGTCCGTCCTACGAGCAGTACTTC,CASSPLQGPSYEQYF
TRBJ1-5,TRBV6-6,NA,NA,TGTGCCAGCAGCCGAGAAAGCTATAGCAATCAGCCCCAGCATTTT,CASSRESYSNQPQHF
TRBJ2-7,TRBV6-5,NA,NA,TGTGCCAGCAGTTACTCCCGGGATTCCGCAAACGAGCAGTACTTC,CASSYSRDSANEQYF
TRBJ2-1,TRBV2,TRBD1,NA,TGTGCCAGCATGTCGACAGACAGGGGTATCGATGAGCAGTTCTTC,CASMSTDRGIDEQFF
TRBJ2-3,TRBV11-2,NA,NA,TGTGCCAGCAGCTTAACGCGGACCTCCACAGATACGCAGTATTTT,CASSLTRTSTDTQYF